Below, 20 T cell receptor beta chains from the same sample are listed, as sequenced in a study of cytomegalovirus exposure and HLA in healthy donors. The study ran its PCR with 60 Vbeta and 13 Jbeta primers. The data were produced by immunoSEQ multiplex PCR, yet TCRdb's version contains in-frame clones alone and is incomplete. The sample lists some 130,000 clones, roughly 73% occurring once. The sample was PBMCs. The origin of the receptors is a woman in her forties in good health and CMV-seronegative.

This clone was counted only a few times. The V call is TRBV2, the J call TRBJ1-1; D not resolved. V lost 8 bases to trimming and J lost 2 bases, with 21 bases between them. The CDR3 covers 16 residues. CDR1 is SNHLY and CDR2 is FYNNEI in the germline V gene. The chain's CDR3 is CASLVLVWAKNTEAFF. The CDR3 DNA reads as TGTGCCAGCTTGGTGTTAGTTTGGGCGAAAAACACTGAAGCTTTCTTT.

This sequence joins TRBV5-1 and TRBJ1-1; the match to TRBD1 covers 10 bases. The CDR3 totals 16 residues. Germline V gives CDR1 SGHRS, CDR2 YFSETQ. J gave up 0 bases and V 4 bases, and 6 bases lay outside the gene matches. The CDR3 sequence is CASSPGQGGMNTEAFF. In nucleotides, the CDR3 is TGCGCCAGCAGCCCCGGACAGGGGGGGATGAACACTGAAGCTTTCTTT. Full variable domain (remainder filled in from reference TRBV5-1 and TRBJ1-1): KAGVTQTPRYLIKTRGQQVTLSCSPISGHRSVSWYQQTPGQGLQFLFEYFSETQRNKGNFPGRFSGRQFSNSRSEMNVSTLELGDSALYLCASSPGQGGMNTEAFFGQGTRLTVV.

The chain recombines TRBV7-9 with TRBJ2-3; D call uncertain. Germline CDR1 and CDR2: SEHNR and FQNEAQ (reference sequence). The V end was cut by 5 bases, the J end by 3 bases, with 12 bases between. The CDR3 sequence is 14 residues long. CDR3 sequence (DNA): TGTGCCAGCAGCCCGCGATCTACGACAGATACGCAGTATTTT. It encodes CASSPRSTTDTQYF.

This clone was seen only a few times. This chain uses TRBV6-5 with TRBJ2-3; D possibly corresponds to TRBD2 (5 bases). The length of the CDR3 is 13 residues. The ends were cut back, 2 bases at V and 4 bases at J, with 7 bases in the middle. Germline V gene sequence: CDR1 MNHEY, CDR2 SVGAGI. The chain's CDR3 is CASSYTRSDTQYF. The CDR3 coding sequence is TGTGCCAGCAGTTACACTAGATCAGATACGCAGTATTTT.

The chain employs TRBV5-8 and TRBJ1-2; weak D call: TRBD1 (6 bases). CDR3 size: 13 residues. Trimming pared 3 bases from V and 7 bases from J, leaving 13 bases between. The germline V gene has CDR1 SGHTS and CDR2 YDEGEE. CDR3 residues: CASSWGGWLGYTF. The CDR3 nucleotides are TGTGCCAGCAGCTGGGGGGGCTGGCTTGGCTACACCTTC.

J is TRBJ2-7 and V is TRBV6-1; 7 bases map to TRBD1. This CDR3 is built from 14 residues. Unmatched junction bases numbered 5, after V lost 3 bases and J lost 3 bases. Germline-derived CDR1 and CDR2 are MNHNS and SASEGT. CDR3 amino acids: CASSEDRSNYEQYF. CDR3 nucleotides: TGTGCCAGCAGTGAGGACAGGAGCAACTACGAGCAGTACTTC.

This clone has a handful of counts. V gene TRBV6-1 combines with J gene TRBJ2-1; 7 nucleotides align to TRBD1. J was trimmed by 5 bases and V by 4 bases; bases with no gene match: 2. The CDR3 has 13 amino acids. Germline V CDR1 and CDR2: MNHNS, SASEGT. The CDR3 loop is CASSATGNNEQFF. DNA for the CDR3: TGTGCCAGCAGTGCGACAGGGAACAATGAGCAGTTCTTC.

This clone was seen a few times. The chain couples TRBV5-4 to TRBJ1-2; D perhaps matches TRBD1 (6 bases). This CDR3 region has 13 residues. Germline CDR1 SGHNT, CDR2 YYREEE (reference sequence). V was trimmed by 4 bases and J by 4 bases, leaving 11 bases between them. The CDR3 bases are TGTGCCAGCAGCGGACAGCAAACCTATGGCTACACCTTC. Amino acid sequence: CASSGQQTYGYTF.

The gene calls are TRBV19 and TRBJ1-5; D uncertain. The length of the CDR3 is 14 residues. Trimming left V 5 bases short and J 3 bases short, with 11 bases between. The germline gives CDR1 LNHDA, CDR2 SQIVND (reference sequence). The CDR3 nucleotides read TGTGCCAGTAGTCAACGACTCTACAATCAGCCCCAGCATTTT. It is translated as CASSQRLYNQPQHF.

J is TRBJ1-2 and V is TRBV18; TRBD1 agrees at 9 bases. The trim removed 3 bases at V and 8 bases at J, leaving 7 bases unmatched. CDR1 and CDR2 (germline): KGHSH, LQKENI. The CDR3 runs to 14 residues. CDR3: CASSPGGQGNGYTF. CDR3 sequence (DNA): TGTGCCAGCTCACCGGGGGGACAGGGAAACGGCTACACCTTC.

The rearrangement uses TRBV11-2 and TRBJ1-4; D gene unclear. The germline V gene encodes CDR1 SGHAT and CDR2 FQNNGV. Between the trimmed V and J ends, which lost 3 bases and 8 bases, there was a span of 10 bases. The CDR3 runs 13 residues. In DNA form, the CDR3 reads TGTGCCAGCAGCTTGGCTAGAGGCGAAAAACTGTTTTTT. Translated: CASSLARGEKLFF.

On this clone itself: The sample has other DNA sequences that encode this CDR3 too. This chain connects TRBV9 to TRBJ2-3; maybe TRBD2 (7 bases). The CDR3 consists of 15 residues. With 2 bases removed from V and 2 bases from J, the gap between germline ends came to 12 bases. Germline V gene sequence: CDR1 SGDLS, CDR2 YYNGEE. CDR3 nucleotide sequence: TGTGCCAGCAGCGTGGGGGGGGCGTCCACAGATACGCAGTATTTT. This sequence encodes CASSVGGASTDTQYF. Full variable domain (missing parts from reference TRBV9 and TRBJ2-3): DSGVTQTPKHLITATGQRVTLRCSPRSGDLSVYWYQQSLDQGLQFLIQYYNGEERAKGNILERFSAQQFPDLHSELNLSSLELGDSALYFCASSVGGASTDTQYFGPGTRLTVL.

This clone was detected only a few times. V is TRBV29-1 and J is TRBJ1-2; the match to TRBD1 covers 10 bases. The CDR3 extends over 14 amino acids. Germline CDR1 reads SQVTM; CDR2 reads ANQGSEA. Unmatched junction bases numbered 10, after V lost 5 bases and J lost 7 bases. The CDR3, as DNA: TGCAGCGTTTTGGGGACAGGGGTAATGGGTGGCTACACCTTC. Residues: CSVLGTGVMGGYTF.

V and J are TRBV19 and TRBJ1-4; 8 bases agree with TRBD1. CDR3 length: 15 residues. CDR1 and CDR2 from the germline V gene are LNHDA and SQIVND (reference sequence). The V and J ends lost 4 bases and 5 bases, in that order; junction bases with no gene match: 6. In nucleotides, the CDR3 is TGTGCCAGTAGTAGGCCCGGACAGGGAAATGAAAAACTGTTTTTT. It yields the protein CASSRPGQGNEKLFF.

The rearrangement uses TRBV6-5 and TRBJ1-6; 7 nucleotides line up with TRBD1. The CDR3 runs 16 residues. Germline V gene lookup returns CDR1 MNHEY and CDR2 SVGAGI. V gave up 3 bases and J gave up 10 bases; unmatched junction bases: 12. CDR3 protein: CASSYLSGTEGSPLHF. CDR3 nucleotides: TGTGCCAGCAGTTATCTCTCCGGGACAGAAGGGTCACCCCTCCACTTT.

V and J are TRBV11-2 and TRBJ2-1, with TRBD1 identical over 7 bases. This CDR3 is built from 15 residues. Germline lookup yields CDR1 SGHAT and CDR2 FQNNGV. The V segment lost 3 bases and the J segment 6 bases; nucleotides outside the gene matches: 8. This chain's CDR3 is CASSLMGEGANEQFF. The CDR3 region has the DNA TGTGCCAGCAGCTTGATGGGAGAGGGGGCCAATGAGCAGTTCTTC.

This chain connects TRBV7-8 to TRBJ2-3, with 10 bases fitting TRBD1. Germline V gene sequence: CDR1 SGHVS, CDR2 FQNEAQ. The V gene end was trimmed by 1 base and the J gene end by 6 bases; junction bases not matched to a gene: 7. The CDR3 is 16 amino acids. The CDR3 sequence: CASSLVPRTGGDTQYF. The CDR3 DNA sequence: TGTGCCAGCAGCTTAGTCCCCAGGACAGGGGGTGATACGCAGTATTTT. Full variable domain (missing parts from reference TRBV7-8 and TRBJ2-3): GAGVSQSPRYKVAKRGQDVALRCDPISGHVSLFWYQQALGQGPEFLTYFQNEAQLDKSGLPSDRFFAERPEGSVSTLKIQRTQQEDSAVYLCASSLVPRTGGDTQYFGPGTRLTVL.

The rearrangement links TRBV7-2 to TRBJ2-1; 8 nucleotides agree with TRBD2. V gave up 5 bases and J gave up 0 bases; unmatched junction bases: 9. The CDR3 is made up of 17 amino acids. Germline CDR1 is SGHTA and CDR2 is FQGNSA. CDR3 in amino acids: CASSRKGGTSSYNEQFF. The CDR3 nucleotides read TGTGCCAGCAGCCGAAAGGGAGGGACTAGCTCCTACAATGAGCAGTTCTTC.

The gene calls are TRBV10-3 and TRBJ1-1; a possible D gene is TRBD1 (5 bases). Trimming cost V 6 bases and J 0 bases, with 11 bases left between them. Germline loops: CDR1 ENHRY, CDR2 SYGVKD. The CDR3 consists of 14 residues. The CDR3 sequence: CAIRNRNLNTEAFF. CDR3 nucleotide sequence: TGTGCCATCAGAAACAGGAACCTGAACACTGAAGCTTTCTTT.

The chain couples TRBV5-1 to TRBJ1-2; 9 bases map to TRBD1. CDR1 is SGHRS, CDR2 YFSETQ, per germline. The CDR3 contains 15 residues. V dropped 6 bases and J dropped 6; count of bases not matched to a gene: 12. CDR3 nucleotide sequence: TGCGCCAGCAAAGTAGGGACAGGGAAGGAAAATGGCTACACCTTC. Translation: CASKVGTGKENGYTF. Using reference TRBV5-1 and TRBJ1-2 for the parts outside the CDR3, the full variable domain is KAGVTQTPRYLIKTRGQQVTLSCSPISGHRSVSWYQQTPGQGLQFLFEYFSETQRNKGNFPGRFSGRQFSNSRSEMNVSTLELGDSALYLCASKVGTGKENGYTFGSGTRLTVV.